This T cell receptor beta chain appears in the sequencing data of a study of human T cells and chemical hapten exposure. This clonotype was counted only a few times. The CDR3 loop spans 14 amino acids. Germline V CDR1 and CDR2: SQVTM, ANQGSEA. V shed 4 bases and J 2 bases; nucleotides not matched to a gene: 2. Indicated time point: patch test 3, about 24 weeks after DPC sensitization. Treatment: therapeutic diphenylcyclopropenone sensitization with weekly scalp DPC. Each CDR3 protein is one row after TCRdb ran MiXCR on the RACE reads. The repertoire holds 95,000 to 150,000 distinct CDR3 sequences, with over 9% as singletons.

This chain links TRBV29-1 with TRBJ2-5; TRBD2 matches at 12 bases. Specimen: whole blood, collected in connection with sensitization to the hapten diphenylcyclopropenone (DPC). This receptor was obtained from a woman aged 50 to 60 with alopecia areata. Some clones in this sample may be carry-over from other donors' samples. In nucleotides, the CDR3 is TGCAGCGTTGGACTAGCGGGGGTACAAGAGACCCAGTACTTC. Protein: CSVGLAGVQETQYF.